A single sample gave rise to the 18 T cell receptor beta chains below, sequenced in a study of response to subunit inactivated influenza vaccine. Via MiXCR, TCRdb re-called the RT-PCR reads, giving one row per CDR3 protein. The data show more than 450,000 distinct CDR3 sequences, with 11% seen just once and approximately 10% held by the top ten. The data also belong to a second study, concerning T cells expressing NK-cell markers. That investigation notes: As the method of synthesis, 5'RACE template switching with UMIs yielded TCR beta cDNA.

The input for sequencing was PBMCs from blood, taken on the day of vaccination. These TCRs come from a middle-aged man who received an inactivated influenza vaccine.

This clonotype was picked up a small number of times. DNA of the CDR3: TGTGCCAGCAGTTTTCTAGCGGGATGGGGCCCAGATACGCAGTATTTT. The encoded protein is CASSFLAGWGPDTQYF. J is TRBJ2-3 and V is TRBV12-3 or TRBV12-4; 9 nucleotides agree with TRBD2. The CDR3 contains 16 residues. V shed 3 bases, J shed 4 bases, and the junction held 8 bases outside the gene matches.

This clonotype was counted between two and nine times. The chain carries TRBV12-3 or TRBV12-4 and TRBJ1-2, with 9 bases lining up with TRBD1. V was clipped by 5 bases and J by 4 bases; unmatched bases: 8. This CDR3 is built from 15 residues. In DNA, the CDR3 is TGTGCCAGCAGTAATTACAGGGGGCGCATCTATGGCTACACCTTC. It translates to CASSNYRGRIYGYTF.

This sequence joins TRBV20-1 and TRBJ2-3, with 9 positions matching TRBD1. From germline, CDR1 is DFQATT and CDR2 SNEGSKA (reference sequence). The CDR3 has 15 amino acids. The V segment lost 2 bases and the J segment 3 bases; nucleotides outside the gene matches: 6. CDR3 coding DNA: TGCAGTGCTAGAACAGGGGGCGCTACGACAGATACGCAGTATTTT. This codes for CSARTGGATTDTQYF.

This clonotype has more than one count but fewer than ten. The rearrangement uses TRBV11-2 and TRBJ2-7, with no clear D. Germline assignment: CDR1 SGHAT and CDR2 FQNNGV. The CDR3 has 13 amino acids. The ends were cut back, 2 bases at V and 3 bases at J, with 8 bases in the middle. The CDR3 nucleotides are TGTGCCAGCAGCTTAAATCACCTCTACGAGCAGTACTTC. It yields the protein CASSLNHLYEQYF.

This clonotype was picked up a small number of times. The chain is built from TRBV11-2 and TRBJ2-1; D remains ambiguous. Deletions cut 0 bases from V and 6 bases from J, with 6 bases between. The CDR3 contains 13 residues. CDR1 SGHAT and CDR2 FQNNGV come from the germline V gene. CDR3 residues: CASSLDRTNEQFF. CDR3 DNA: TGTGCCAGCAGCTTAGACAGAACCAATGAGCAGTTCTTC.

The rearrangement uses TRBV6-2 or TRBV6-3 and TRBJ2-7; D gene unclear. The V and J ends lost 7 bases and 3 bases respectively, with 16 bases between them. Germline V lookup: CDR1 MNHEY, CDR2 SVGEGT. This CDR3 has 14 amino acids. The DNA of the CDR3 is TGTGCCAGCACCCCGACTTTGAGGCACTACGAGCAGTACTTC. Amino acids: CASTPTLRHYEQYF.

As concerns this clonotype: Possible read error: a much larger clone is one base away. CDR3 nucleotide sequence: TGCGCCCGCAGTCTCAATGACATCCGGGGCGAGCAGTACTTC. It yields the protein CARSLNDIRGEQYF. The rearrangement joins TRBV5-1 to TRBJ2-7; possible D gene TRBD2, 5 bases. CDR3 size: 14 residues. Germline V gene sequence: CDR1 SGHRS, CDR2 YFSETQ.

The V call is TRBV27, the J call TRBJ2-7; weak D call: TRBD1 (5 bases). The germline V gene has CDR1 MNHEY and CDR2 SMNVEV (reference sequence). The germline V and J ends were trimmed by 1 base and 5 bases, with 12 bases remaining between them. The CDR3 totals 14 residues. This CDR3 is CASSLWAEGDEQYF. The CDR3 DNA sequence: TGTGCCAGCAGTTTATGGGCAGAAGGGGACGAGCAGTACTTC.

The V gene is TRBV12-3 or TRBV12-4, the J gene TRBJ2-5, with D maybe TRBD2 (5 bases). The CDR3 covers 18 residues. Trimming left V 5 bases short and J 5 bases short, with 27 bases between. CDR3 nucleotide sequence: TGTGCCAGCAGTCCTGGATCCCGGCACACACCAACGGGGGAGACCCAGTACTTC. Protein sequence: CASSPGSRHTPTGETQYF.

The rearrangement links TRBV20-1 to TRBJ2-1; D call uncertain. The V gene lost 0 bases and the J gene lost 4 bases, with 16 bases spanning the gap. This CDR3 contains 16 residues. The germline CDR1 and CDR2 sequences are DFQATT and SNEGSKA (reference sequence). The DNA of the CDR3 is TGCAGTGCTAGAGATCCAAATCGGAATGTTTACAATGAGCAGTTCTTC. This translates into CSARDPNRNVYNEQFF.

This clonotype was counted a few times. The chain employs TRBV2 and TRBJ2-1; D gene uncertain. V lost 6 bases to trimming and J lost 9 bases, with 15 bases between them. The CDR3 contains 13 residues. Looked up from germline, CDR1 is SNHLY and CDR2 is FYNNEI. This chain's CDR3 is CASRPDGVSEQFF. In DNA form, the CDR3 reads TGTGCCAGCAGGCCGGACGGAGTGTCTGAGCAGTTCTTC.

The gene calls are TRBV12-3 or TRBV12-4 and TRBJ1-1; weak D call: TRBD1 (6 bases). CDR3 length equals 15 residues. Trimming removed 2 bases at V and 6 bases at J, with 16 bases between. The CDR3 here is CASSLTIGGPAEAFF. DNA for the CDR3: TGTGCCAGCAGTTTAACCATTGGGGGGCCCGCTGAAGCTTTCTTT.

This clonotype was recorded a few times. The chain employs TRBV5-6 and TRBJ2-3; 7 bases are shared with TRBD1. Germline V gene data show CDR1 as SGHDT and CDR2 as YYEEEE. V lost 1 base and J lost 0; bases outside the gene matches: 2. This CDR3 has 15 residues. CDR3 sequence reads: CASSLYRGSTDTQYF. CDR3 DNA sequence: TGTGCCAGCAGCTTGTACAGGGGAAGCACAGATACGCAGTATTTT.

This chain joins TRBV6-1 and TRBJ1-4; a weak D match, TRBD1 (6 bases). The germline CDR1 and CDR2 sequences are MNHNS and SASEGT. The CDR3 length is 12 residues. Deletions cut 8 bases from V and 4 bases from J, with 8 bases between. Here the CDR3 reads CASGRGNEKLFF. CDR3 coding DNA: TGTGCCAGCGGCAGGGGTAATGAAAAACTGTTTTTT.

The rearrangement uses TRBV12-3 or TRBV12-4 and TRBJ1-6; 7 nucleotides align to TRBD1. V gave up 1 base and J gave up 7 bases; unmatched junction bases: 7. The CDR3 is 16 amino acids. CDR3 amino acids: CASSLGSGTANSPLHF. The CDR3 DNA is TGTGCCAGCAGTTTAGGGTCGGGGACAGCAAATTCACCCCTCCACTTT.

The V call is TRBV7-2, the J call TRBJ1-5; the match to TRBD1 covers 10 bases. Losses at the gene ends were 6 bases for V and 3 bases for J; bases not matched to a gene: 5. This CDR3 has 15 residues. In germline, CDR1 is SGHTA, CDR2 FQGNSA. CDR3 bases: TGTGCCAGCAGTTTCGGGACAGGGGTCAATCAGCCCCAGCATTTT. As protein: CASSFGTGVNQPQHF.

This clonotype was seen a handful of times. The rearrangement links TRBV5-1 to TRBJ2-5; possibly TRBD1 for D (5 bases). The V and J ends lost 4 bases and 5 bases respectively, with 15 bases between them. CDR3 size: 14 residues. The germline CDR1 and CDR2 sequences are SGHRS and YFSETQ. The CDR3: CASSTGRSRETQYF. In DNA, the CDR3 is TGCGCCAGCAGCACAGGCCGGTCTCGGGAGACCCAGTACTTC.

The chain has TRBV5-1 and TRBJ1-1, with D perhaps matching TRBD1 (5 bases). V dropped 5 bases and J dropped 3 bases, with 14 bases sitting between them. The CDR3 sequence is 14 residues long. Germline V CDR1 and CDR2: SGHRS, YFSETQ. CDR3 in DNA: TGCGCCAGCAGTCCAGACAGCGACTACACTGAAGCTTTCTTT. It codes for CASSPDSDYTEAFF.